A single sample is the source of the 2 T cell receptor beta chains below, sequenced in a study of blood T cell repertoires in COVID-19. TCRdb's copy holds only in-frame clones and misses some; the assay was immunoSEQ multiplex PCR. Of more than 95,000 clones listed, around 85% are singletons. Specimen: peripheral blood. These receptors came from a man in his sixties or seventies who had recovered from COVID-19.

The CDR3 is CASSPDGLRYF. The CDR3 DNA is TGTGCCAGCAGCCCCGACGGACTACGGTACTTC. This rearrangement joins TRBV7-8 to TRBJ2-5; weak D call: TRBD2 (6 bases). Germline values: CDR1 SGHVS, CDR2 FQNEAQ. CDR3 length: 11 residues. V was pared by 5 bases and J by 13 bases, with 14 bases between.

The rearrangement uses TRBV5-6 and TRBJ1-2, with TRBD1 matching 9 bases. With 3 bases clipped from V and 3 bases from J, the junction kept 3 bases outside the gene matches. Germline CDR1 reads SGHDT; CDR2 reads YYEEEE. The CDR3 totals 14 residues. The CDR3 nucleotides read TGTGCCAGCAGCTGGACAGGGGCCGACTATGGCTACACCTTC. It translates to CASSWTGADYGYTF.